Given below is one T cell receptor (beta chain) in context. Its antigen is currently unknown. This CDR3 has 14 amino acids. Trimming removed 1 base from V and 4 bases from J, with 9 bases in between. Germline V gene lookup returns CDR1 SEHNR and CDR2 FQNEAQ (reference sequence). The data originate from a study of identical twins. A universal primer site was created by template switching, with the cDNA bearing unique molecular identifiers. Each CDR3 protein is one row after TCRdb ran MiXCR on the 5' RACE reads. The sample contains roughly 1,500,000 distinct CDR3 sequences, around a third of which appear only once. In every case, the donor was a healthy Caucasian. Study conclusions and caveats: Beta clonotypes that were abundant in cord blood contained fewer insertions, a pattern absent from memory repertoires. Because invariant MAIT and iNKT cells could be present, zero-insertion analyses could be partly confounded.

The TCR sequence derives from a newborn girl in good health. Sequenced: cord blood. The rearrangement joins TRBV7-9 to TRBJ2-3, with TRBD2 as a possible D gene (6 bases). CDR3 nucleotides: TGTGCCAGCAGCTTAGAAGTAGCGGCAGATACGCAGTATTTT. Its translation: CASSLEVAADTQYF.